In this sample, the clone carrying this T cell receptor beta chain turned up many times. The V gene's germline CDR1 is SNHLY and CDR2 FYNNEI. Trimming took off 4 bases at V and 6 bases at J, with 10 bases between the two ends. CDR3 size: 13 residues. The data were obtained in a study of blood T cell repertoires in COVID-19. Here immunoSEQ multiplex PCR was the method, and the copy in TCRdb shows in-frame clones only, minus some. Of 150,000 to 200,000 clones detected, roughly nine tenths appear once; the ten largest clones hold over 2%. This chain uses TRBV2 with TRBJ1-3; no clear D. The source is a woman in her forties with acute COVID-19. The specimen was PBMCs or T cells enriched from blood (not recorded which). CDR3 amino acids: CASSGQFANTIYF. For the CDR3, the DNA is TGTGCCAGCAGTGGGCAGTTCGCAAACACCATATATTTT.